Reported below is one T cell receptor (beta chain). Sequencing used immunoSEQ multiplex PCR; TCRdb keeps in-frame clones, though not all of them. The profile covers fewer than 100,000 clones, with around 95% appearing a single time and 0.2% to 0.25% taken by the ten largest. This entry belongs to a study of technical replicates of blood from several donors. Looked up from germline, CDR1 is SEHNR and CDR2 is FQNEAQ (reference sequence). This CDR3 spans 14 amino acids. Trimming stripped 6 bases from V and 2 bases from J, with 12 bases between. The TCR sequence derives from a human donor in good health. The sample taken for sequencing was T cells isolated from PBMCs. V and J are TRBV7-9 and TRBJ2-3; a possible D gene is TRBD2 (5 bases). CDR3 protein: CASRKYGITDTQYF. In nucleotides, the CDR3 is TGTGCCAGCAGGAAATACGGGATCACAGATACGCAGTATTTT.